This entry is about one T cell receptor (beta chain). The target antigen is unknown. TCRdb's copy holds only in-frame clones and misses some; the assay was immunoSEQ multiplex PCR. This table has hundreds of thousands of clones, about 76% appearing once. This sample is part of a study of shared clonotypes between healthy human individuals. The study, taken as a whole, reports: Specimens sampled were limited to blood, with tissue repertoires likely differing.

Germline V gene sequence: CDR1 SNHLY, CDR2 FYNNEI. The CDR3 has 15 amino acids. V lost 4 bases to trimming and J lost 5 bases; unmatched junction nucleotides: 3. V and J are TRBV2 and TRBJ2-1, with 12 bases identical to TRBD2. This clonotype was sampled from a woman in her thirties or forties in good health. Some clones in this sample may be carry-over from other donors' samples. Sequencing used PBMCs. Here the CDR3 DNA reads TGTGCCAGCAGTGGACCTAGCGGGAGGGACAATGAGCAGTTCTTC. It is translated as CASSGPSGRDNEQFF.